Below are 30 T cell receptor beta chains sequenced from a single sample in a study of T cells in Graves' hyperthyroidism and ophthalmopathy. TCR beta CDR3 regions were amplified from RNA. The HTBI primer set served for first-round RT-PCR of the TCR CDR3. In TCRdb, the multiplex PCR reads were re-called with MiXCR into one record per CDR3 protein. The sample contains roughly 650,000 distinct CDR3 sequences, approximately 15% of which appear only once. The sequenced material came from blood. The origin of the receptors is a woman between 40 and 50 years old with Graves' ophthalmopathy.

This clonotype was recorded many times. The rearrangement uses TRBV12-3 or TRBV12-4 and TRBJ1-5; TRBD1 is a possible D gene (5 bases). This CDR3 contains 13 residues. V shed 6 bases and J shed 9 bases, with 15 bases lying between them. Here the CDR3 DNA reads TGTGCCAGCAGAGGCGCAGGGACGTGGCCCCAGCATTTT. It yields the protein CASRGAGTWPQHF.

V usage is TRBV19 and J usage is TRBJ1-1; weak D call: TRBD1 (6 bases). The germline V gene encodes CDR1 LNHDA and CDR2 SQIVND (reference sequence). The CDR3 is 16 amino acids. Deletions cut 6 bases from V and 2 bases from J, with 19 bases between. Here the CDR3 DNA reads TGTGCCAGTAGAAGGCCAGGGGACGGGGCTAACACTGAAGCTTTCTTT. Translated: CASRRPGDGANTEAFF.

To note about this clonotype: No conserved phenylalanine or tryptophan ends this CDR3, so it is likely a read error. This chain joins TRBV20-1 and TRBJ1-5, with 10 nucleotides matching TRBD1. Trimming cost V 2 bases and J 6 bases; bases outside gene matches: 7. CDR1 is DFQATT and CDR2 is SNEGSKA in the germline V gene (reference sequence). This CDR3 is 15 amino acids long. The CDR3 DNA reads as TGCAGTGCTAGATCCCAGACAGGGGGCCTTCAGCCCCAGCATCTT. Protein product: CSARSQTGGLQPQHL.

This clonotype was counted only a few times. CDR3 sequence: CASRQGAGELFF. In DNA, the CDR3 is TGTGCCAGCAGGCAAGGAGCCGGGGAGCTGTTTTTT. V usage is TRBV12-3 or TRBV12-4 and J usage is TRBJ2-2; the D is unclear. V gave up 6 bases and J gave up 6 bases, with 8 bases separating them. The CDR3 has 12 amino acids.

In the case of this clonotype: A much larger clone is a single base away; this may be a read error. The rearrangement links TRBV20-1 to TRBJ2-1, with D possibly being TRBD2 (5 bases). The CDR3 loop spans 13 amino acids. The germline V gene encodes CDR1 DFQATT and CDR2 SNEGSKA (reference sequence). V lost 5 bases to trimming and J lost 8 bases, with 16 bases between them. The CDR3 spells CSAPRRYWDEQFF. CDR3 DNA: TGCAGTGCTCCGAGGAGGTACTGGGATGAGCAGTTCTTC.

In its sample, this clonotype was seen many times. The rearrangement links TRBV2 to TRBJ1-5; a possible D gene is TRBD1 (5 bases). The V gene lost 4 bases and the J gene lost 4 bases, with 8 bases spanning the gap. Germline V lookup: CDR1 SNHLY, CDR2 FYNNEI. This CDR3 comprises 13 residues. CDR3 nucleotide sequence: TGTGCCAGCAGTGGACAGTCAAATCAGCCCCAGCATTTT. It yields the protein CASSGQSNQPQHF.

This clonotype has a count of ten or more. This chain uses TRBV3-1 with TRBJ2-7; 11 nucleotides agree with TRBD2. Germline V gene data show CDR1 as LGHDT and CDR2 as YNNKEL (reference sequence). V lost 0 bases to trimming and J lost 3 bases; unmatched junction nucleotides: 1. This CDR3 contains 15 residues. The CDR3 here is CASSQDGLAGYEQYF. In nucleotides, the CDR3 is TGTGCCAGCAGCCAAGATGGACTAGCGGGCTACGAGCAGTACTTC.

The chain joins TRBV5-6 to TRBJ2-6, with 10 bases identical to TRBD1. Per the germline V gene, CDR1 is SGHDT and CDR2 is YYEEEE. The trim removed 2 bases at V and 0 bases at J, leaving 8 bases unmatched. The CDR3 runs to 19 residues. The CDR3, as DNA: TGTGCCAGCAGCTTCGGCCCCGGGACAGGGGACTCTGGGGCCAACGTCCTGACTTTC. Residues: CASSFGPGTGDSGANVLTF. Together with reference TRBV5-6 and TRBJ2-6, the CDR3 gives the full variable domain: DAGVTQSPTHLIKTRGQQVTLRCSPKSGHDTVSWYQQALGQGPQFIFQYYEEEERQRGNFPDRFSGHQFPNYSSELNVNALLLGDSALYLCASSFGPGTGDSGANVLTFGAGSRLTVL.

This clonotype was found many times. The V call is TRBV5-1, the J call TRBJ1-1, with D unclear. Germline values: CDR1 SGHRS, CDR2 YFSETQ. Deletions cut 5 bases from V and 0 bases from J, with 11 bases between. The CDR3 is 14 residues long. Written as DNA, the CDR3 is TGCGCCAGCAGGGCAAGGGCATTGAACACTGAAGCTTTCTTT. It codes for CASRARALNTEAFF.

This clonotype was detected many times. The rearrangement uses TRBV20-1 and TRBJ1-1; D may be TRBD1 (5 bases). V lost 7 bases, J lost 0 bases, and 18 bases lay in between. The CDR3 extends over 15 amino acids. Per germline, CDR1 DFQATT and CDR2 SNEGSKA (reference sequence). The CDR3 DNA follows: TGCAGTGTCTCCCAAGGGGCTTCGATGAACACTGAAGCTTTCTTT. Amino acid sequence: CSVSQGASMNTEAFF.

Many counts were recorded for this clonotype. J is TRBJ1-2 and V is TRBV6-1, with D possibly TRBD1 on 5 matching bases. Germline-derived CDR1 and CDR2 are MNHNS and SASEGT. The V gene lost 1 base and the J gene lost 4 bases, with 16 bases spanning the gap. The CDR3 covers 16 residues. The CDR3 DNA sequence: TGTGCCAGCAGTGAAGACGGGTGGGCAGGGAGCTATGGCTACACCTTC. This gives the protein CASSEDGWAGSYGYTF.

This clonotype was seen at least ten times. V is TRBV5-1 and J is TRBJ2-1; TRBD2 matches at 10 bases. The CDR3 contains 16 residues. Trimming at V came to 3 bases and at J to 3 bases, leaving 6 bases not matched to a gene. In germline, CDR1 is SGHRS, CDR2 YFSETQ. CDR3 region: CASSSLAGAGYNEQFF. The CDR3 nucleotides are TGCGCCAGCAGCTCCCTAGCGGGAGCGGGCTACAATGAGCAGTTCTTC.

This clonotype showed up many times. This chain uses TRBV18 with TRBJ1-1; D is unresolved. The CDR3 is 13 residues long. Germline V gene sequence: CDR1 KGHSH, CDR2 LQKENI. Trimming removed 5 bases at V and 4 bases at J, with 11 bases between. CDR3 region: CASSSREGTEAFF. Written as DNA, the CDR3 is TGTGCCAGCTCATCCCGGGAGGGCACTGAAGCTTTCTTT.

This clonotype has only a few counts. This chain joins TRBV9 and TRBJ1-1; 7 bases align to TRBD1. Germline V lookup: CDR1 SGDLS, CDR2 YYNGEE. The CDR3 loop spans 13 amino acids. The junction had 6 bases not matched to a gene; V was cut back by 4 bases and J by 6 bases. CDR3 bases: TGTGCCAGCAGCCCCTCGACAGGGCCTGAAGCTTTCTTT. The encoded protein is CASSPSTGPEAFF.

The sample holds many counts of this clonotype. The chain employs TRBV7-9 and TRBJ2-3; D uncertain. CDR1 is SEHNR, CDR2 FQNEAQ, per germline (reference sequence). V shed 4 bases and J shed 4 bases, with 9 bases lying between them. The CDR3 is 13 residues long. CDR3 residues: CASSYTGPDTQYF. CDR3 in DNA: TGTGCCAGCAGCTATACCGGACCAGATACGCAGTATTTT. Using reference TRBV7-9 and TRBJ2-3 for the parts outside the CDR3, the full variable domain is DTGVSQNPRHKITKRGQNVTFRCDPISEHNRLYWYRQTLGQGPEFLTYFQNEAQLEKSRLLSDRFSAERPKGSFSTLEIQRTEQGDSAMYLCASSYTGPDTQYFGPGTRLTVL.

This clonotype was counted a few times. This chain connects TRBV20-1 to TRBJ1-2; 9 nucleotides agree with TRBD1. The CDR3 extends over 13 amino acids. Trimming cost V 5 bases and J 6 bases; bases outside gene matches: 7. The germline gives CDR1 DFQATT, CDR2 SNEGSKA (reference sequence). Here the CDR3 reads CSAPPTGGDGYTF. DNA for the CDR3: TGCAGTGCTCCCCCCACAGGGGGCGATGGCTACACCTTC.

This clonotype occurred a few times. The chain links TRBV29-1 to TRBJ2-5; perhaps TRBD1 as D (5 bases). CDR1 SQVTM and CDR2 ANQGSEA come from the germline V gene. This CDR3 spans 13 amino acids. The germline V and J ends were trimmed by 4 bases and 3 bases, with 12 bases remaining between them. In DNA form, the CDR3 reads TGCAGCGTTGTCAGAGACAGTGAAGAGACCCAGTACTTC. This gives the protein CSVVRDSEETQYF.

This clonotype was seen ten or more times. The rearrangement joins TRBV5-1 to TRBJ2-1; TRBD2 agrees at 11 bases. V lost 0 bases and J lost 6; bases outside the gene matches: 8. The germline V gene has CDR1 SGHRS and CDR2 YFSETQ. The CDR3 is 17 residues long. The CDR3 sequence: CASSLAVGLAGGNEQFF. Here the CDR3 DNA reads TGCGCCAGCAGCTTGGCAGTTGGCCTAGCGGGAGGCAATGAGCAGTTCTTC.

This clonotype was picked up many times. CDR3 amino acids: CSASMLALQETQYF. As DNA, the CDR3 is TGCAGTGCTAGTATGCTAGCGCTCCAAGAGACCCAGTACTTC. This chain uses TRBV20-1 with TRBJ2-5; a possible D gene is TRBD2 (6 bases). The CDR3 is made up of 14 amino acids. The V gene's germline CDR1 is DFQATT and CDR2 SNEGSKA (reference sequence). The V gene lost 3 bases and the J gene lost 1 base, with 12 bases spanning the gap.

This clonotype has ten or more counts. J is TRBJ2-7 and V is TRBV2; TRBD2 aligns across 11 bases. Germline V gives CDR1 SNHLY, CDR2 FYNNEI. The V segment lost 7 bases and the J segment 6 bases; nucleotides outside the gene matches: 17. The CDR3 is 17 residues long. CDR3 amino acids: CASKRELTSGRTFEQYF. CDR3 sequence (DNA): TGTGCCAGCAAGAGGGAGTTAACTAGCGGGAGAACTTTCGAGCAGTACTTC.

This clonotype was detected a few times. V and J are TRBV4-2 and TRBJ2-2, with 10 positions matching TRBD2. Germline lookup yields CDR1 LGHNA and CDR2 YNFKEQ. The ends lost 0 bases at V and 7 bases at J; junction bases unmatched: 5. CDR3 length equals 16 residues. The CDR3 loop reads CASSQEAGGPRGELFF. CDR3 nucleotides: TGTGCCAGCAGCCAAGAAGCGGGAGGGCCACGCGGGGAGCTGTTTTTT.

The sample holds many counts of this clonotype. The gene calls are TRBV20-1 and TRBJ2-1, with 9 bases matching TRBD2. Germline V gene sequence: CDR1 DFQATT, CDR2 SNEGSKA (reference sequence). Germline trimming cut 0 bases from V and 7 bases from J; bases unmatched to any gene: 16. CDR3 length equals 18 residues. CDR3 nucleotide sequence: TGCAGTGCTAGAGATGGGGTGAGGCTAGCGGGAATCATGAATGAGCAGTTCTTC. This gives the protein CSARDGVRLAGIMNEQFF.

This sequence joins TRBV20-1 and TRBJ2-2, with no clear D. Germline V lookup: CDR1 DFQATT, CDR2 SNEGSKA (reference sequence). This CDR3 region has 14 residues. Between the trimmed V and J ends, which lost 3 bases and 3 bases, there was a span of 11 bases. The CDR3 DNA is TGCAGTGCTAGGGGTGGAACTTACACCGGGGAGCTGTTTTTT. It yields the protein CSARGGTYTGELFF.

This clonotype was detected ten times or more. This chain joins TRBV7-9 and TRBJ2-7, with 10 positions matching TRBD2. Germline assignment: CDR1 SEHNR and CDR2 FQNEAQ (reference sequence). With V trimmed by 2 bases and J by 6 bases, 7 bases remained unmatched. This CDR3 has 15 residues. The CDR3 DNA follows: TGTGCCAGCAGCTTATCGTCTAGCGGGAGTAGCGAGCAGTACTTC. This sequence encodes CASSLSSSGSSEQYF.

The table lists this clonotype with a few counts. J is TRBJ2-1 and V is TRBV12-3 or TRBV12-4; 8 bases are shared with TRBD2. The CDR3 length is 18 residues. V lost 6 bases and J lost 0; bases outside the gene matches: 13. This CDR3 is CASSTRGGSRSSYNEQFF. The CDR3 DNA follows: TGTGCCAGCAGCACTCGGGGGGGTTCAAGAAGCTCCTACAATGAGCAGTTCTTC.

The V gene is TRBV20-1, the J gene TRBJ2-5, with TRBD2 identical over 14 bases. The germline V gene has CDR1 DFQATT and CDR2 SNEGSKA (reference sequence). The V gene end was trimmed by 3 bases and the J gene end by 5 bases; junction bases not matched to a gene: 5. The CDR3 is 15 residues long. For the CDR3, the DNA is TGCAGTGCTAGGGGGACTAGCGGGAGTCTGGAGACCCAGTACTTC. Amino acids: CSARGTSGSLETQYF.

This clonotype was seen repeatedly, ten times or more. This rearrangement joins TRBV6-1 to TRBJ1-1, with 7 bases aligning to TRBD1. The CDR3 sequence is 14 residues long. Losses at the gene ends were 2 bases for V and 5 bases for J; bases not matched to a gene: 5. Germline lookup yields CDR1 MNHNS and CDR2 SASEGT. The CDR3 loop reads CASSENRGETEAFF. Written as DNA, the CDR3 is TGTGCCAGCAGTGAAAACAGGGGAGAGACTGAAGCTTTCTTT.

This clonotype has a handful of counts. The J gene is TRBJ2-2, the V gene TRBV18, with D perhaps assigned TRBD1 or TRBD2 (5 bases each). Trimming removed 3 bases at V and 1 base at J, with 9 bases between. The CDR3 totals 15 residues. The germline V gene has CDR1 KGHSH and CDR2 LQKENI. The CDR3, as DNA: TGTGCCAGCTCACCCGGGACCCGGAACACCGGGGAGCTGTTTTTT. It specifies CASSPGTRNTGELFF. Variable domain in full (rest from reference TRBV18 and TRBJ2-2): NAGVMQNPRHLVRRRGQEARLRCSPMKGHSHVYWYRQLPEEGLKFMVYLQKENIIDESGMPKERFSAEFPKEGPSILRIQQVVRGDSAAYFCASSPGTRNTGELFFGEGSRLTVL.

This clonotype was found a few times. J is TRBJ2-1 and V is TRBV7-3, with a possible D match to TRBD1 (6 bases). V lost 5 bases and J lost 0, with 11 bases in between. This CDR3 contains 15 residues. Per the germline V gene, CDR1 is SGHTA and CDR2 is FQGTGA. CDR3 loop: CASSAMDSSYNEQFF. Here the CDR3 DNA reads TGTGCCAGCAGCGCAATGGACAGCTCCTACAATGAGCAGTTCTTC.

Ten or more counts support this clonotype. This chain connects TRBV6-1 to TRBJ1-1; 9 bases line up with TRBD1. V lost 7 bases to trimming and J lost 7 bases; unmatched junction nucleotides: 7. Germline V gene sequence: CDR1 MNHNS, CDR2 SASEGT. This CDR3 comprises 13 residues. The CDR3 region is CASTYGTGFEAFF. The CDR3 DNA follows: TGTGCCAGCACCTACGGGACAGGGTTTGAAGCTTTCTTT.